This TCR beta chain derives from a study of blood T cell repertoires in COVID-19. At the level of the study: The cDNA or gDNA used as material had been derived from T cells, B-cell-depleted T cells, or PBMCs.

Assay: immunoSEQ multiplex PCR; the TCRdb copy retains only in-frame clones and omits some. The data show some 100,000 clones, with 60% to 85% seen just once and about 6.8% held by the top ten. The J segment lost 2 bases and the V segment lost 3 bases, leaving 4 bases of the junction unmatched. The CDR3 consists of 15 residues. CDR1 and CDR2 from the germline V gene are LNHNV and YYDKDF (reference sequence). The sequence derives from a man between 65 and 80 years old with acute or convalescent COVID-19. Sequencing input: peripheral blood. The rearrangement joins TRBV15 to TRBJ2-7, with 10 nucleotides matching TRBD2. The CDR3 DNA sequence: TGTGCCACCAGCAGGCAGCGGGAGGGCCCCTACGAGCAGTACTTC. This encodes CATSRQREGPYEQYF. Supplemented by reference TRBV15 and TRBJ2-7, the full variable domain reads DAMVIQNPRYQVTQFGKPVTLSCSQTLNHNVMYWYQQKSSQAPKLLFHYYDKDFNNEADTPDNFQSRRPNTSFCFLDIRSPGLGDTAMYLCATSRQREGPYEQYFGPGTRLTVT.